This T cell receptor beta chain derives from a study of blood T cell repertoires in COVID-19. Study at large: Sites in the United States, Italy and Spain provided acute and convalescent COVID-19 samples.

Here immunoSEQ multiplex PCR was the method, and the copy in TCRdb shows in-frame clones only, minus some. Of about 160,000 clones listed, 70% to 90% are singletons. Participant ages covered about 18 to 100 years across about two dozen US areas. The sequence came from a man aged 35-49 years who had recovered from COVID-19. The source material was PBMCs or T cells enriched from blood (not recorded which).

The CDR3 DNA is TGTGCCAGCAGCCCCGCGACAGGGGGGTTCCAAGAGACCCAGTACTTC. This encodes CASSPATGGFQETQYF. The genes are TRBV13 and TRBJ2-5; 9 nucleotides line up with TRBD1. The V gene's germline CDR1 is PRHDT and CDR2 FYEKMQ (reference sequence). After removal of 5 bases from V and 1 base from J, the junction contained 8 bases not matched to a gene. The CDR3 extends over 16 amino acids.